The present TCR beta chain was sequenced within a study of blood T cell repertoires in COVID-19. Whole-study context: COVID-19 samples, acute and convalescent, were from the United States, Italy and Spain. PBMCs, B-cell-depleted T cells, or T cells provided the cDNA or gDNA that made up the material.

The CDR3 has 19 residues. CDR1 and CDR2 (germline): LNHDA, SQIVND (reference sequence). V trimming: 3 bases; J trimming: 3 bases; junction bases outside the gene matches: 16. Per the original methods: Quantification of nucleated cells was approximated via reference gene primer amplification. Clones were sequenced by immunoSEQ multiplex PCR, and TCRdb holds only the in-frame ones, with some missing. The V and J calls and the clone size are those of that table, but D and trimming were determined from the DNA. The table lists about 400,000 clones, roughly nine tenths of them singletons. This TCR was sampled from a middle-aged man with acute or convalescent COVID-19. Sequencing used peripheral blood. The chain is built from TRBV19 and TRBJ2-2; 7 nucleotides match TRBD1. CDR3 region: CASSIEGAGDLLDTGELFF. The DNA of the CDR3 is TGTGCCAGTAGTATCGAGGGGGCTGGCGACCTGTTGGACACCGGGGAGCTGTTTTTT. Filled out from reference TRBV19 and TRBJ2-2, the complete variable domain reads DGGITQSPKYLFRKEGQNVTLSCEQNLNHDAMYWYRQDPGQGLRLIYYSQIVNDFQKGDIAEGYSVSREKKESFPLTVTSAQKNPTAFYLCASSIEGAGDLLDTGELFFGEGSRLTVL.